This TCR beta chain was recovered during a study of cytomegalovirus exposure and HLA in healthy donors. This CDR3 is built from 15 residues. V lost 4 bases, J lost 1 base, and 7 bases stayed unmatched. Per germline, CDR1 GTSNPN and CDR2 SVGIG (reference sequence). The PCR made use of 60 Vbeta and 13 Jbeta primers. Repertoires were generated with immunoSEQ multiplex PCR, while TCRdb's copy carries only in-frame clones and drops some. The data show approximately 190,000 clones, roughly 80% seen once. The chain carries TRBV30 and TRBJ2-7, with 10 bases matching TRBD2. Sample: PBMCs. The source is a woman in her late teens or twenties in good health and CMV-seronegative. CDR3 sequence (DNA): TGTGCCTGGACCCCGGGACTAGCGCATTCCTACGAGCAGTACTTC. Protein product: CAWTPGLAHSYEQYF.